This TCR beta chain comes out of a study of T cells in Graves' hyperthyroidism and ophthalmopathy. Findings of the study overall: The blood repertoire included most of the expanded thyroid clonotypes above 0.001.

Germline V CDR1 and CDR2: LGHDT, YNNKEL (reference sequence). The length of the CDR3 is 13 residues. Trimming removed 5 bases from V and 8 bases from J; junction bases left unmatched: 5. The PBMCs were taken from more than 8 ml of fresh peripheral blood. Amplification yielded TCR beta CDR3 regions, with RNA transcripts as the source. The TCR CDR3 first-round RT-PCR relied on the HTBI primer set. MiXCR was run by TCRdb on the multiplex PCR reads, yielding one entry per CDR3 protein. The sample yields a few hundred thousand distinct CDR3 sequences, approximately 23% seen once. Notes on this clonotype: Its specificity is unknown.

The chain couples TRBV3-1 to TRBJ2-1; 8 positions agree with TRBD2. The sequence derives from a woman in her 70s with Graves' ophthalmopathy. Sequencing was performed on blood. The CDR3 nucleotides read TGTGCCAGCAGCTCAAGCGGGAGTGATGAGCAGTTCTTC. Translation gives CASSSSGSDEQFF.